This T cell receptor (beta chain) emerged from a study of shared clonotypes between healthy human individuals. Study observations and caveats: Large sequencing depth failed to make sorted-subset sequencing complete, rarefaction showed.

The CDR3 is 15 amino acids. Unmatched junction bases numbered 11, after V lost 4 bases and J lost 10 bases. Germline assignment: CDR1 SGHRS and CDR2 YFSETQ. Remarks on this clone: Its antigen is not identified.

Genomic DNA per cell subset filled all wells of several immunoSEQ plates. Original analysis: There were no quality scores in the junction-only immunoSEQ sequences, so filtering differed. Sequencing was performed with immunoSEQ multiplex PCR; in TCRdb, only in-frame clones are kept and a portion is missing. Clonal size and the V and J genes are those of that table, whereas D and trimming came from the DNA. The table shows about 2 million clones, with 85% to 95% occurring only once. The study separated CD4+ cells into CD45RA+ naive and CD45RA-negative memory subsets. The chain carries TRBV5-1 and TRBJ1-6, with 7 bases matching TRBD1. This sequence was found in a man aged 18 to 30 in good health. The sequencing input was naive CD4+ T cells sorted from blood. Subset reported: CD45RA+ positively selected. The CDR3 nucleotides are TGCGCCAGCAGCCAACACACCCGGGACAGCTCACCCCTCCACTTT. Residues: CASSQHTRDSSPLHF.